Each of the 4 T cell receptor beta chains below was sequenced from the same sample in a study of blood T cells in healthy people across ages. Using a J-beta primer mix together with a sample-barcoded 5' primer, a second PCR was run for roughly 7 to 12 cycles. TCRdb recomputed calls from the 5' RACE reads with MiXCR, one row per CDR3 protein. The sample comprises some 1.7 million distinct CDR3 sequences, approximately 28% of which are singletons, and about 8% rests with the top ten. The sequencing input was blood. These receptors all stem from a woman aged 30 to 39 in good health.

CDR3 residues: CSAREGSFGDTQYF. CDR3 nucleotide sequence: TGCAGTGCTAGAGAGGGTTCTTTCGGAGATACGCAGTATTTT. The chain joins TRBV20-1 to TRBJ2-3; D gene unclear. Trimming shortened V by 0 bases and J by 5 bases, and 12 bases separated the two germline ends. Germline V lookup: CDR1 DFQATT, CDR2 SNEGSKA (reference sequence). The CDR3 covers 14 residues.

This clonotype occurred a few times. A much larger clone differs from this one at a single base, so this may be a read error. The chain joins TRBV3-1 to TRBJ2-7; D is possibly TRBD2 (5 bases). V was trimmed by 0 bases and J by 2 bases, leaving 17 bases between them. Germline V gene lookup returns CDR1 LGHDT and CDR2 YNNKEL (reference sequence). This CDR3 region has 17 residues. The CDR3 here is CASSQDSLERSAYEQYF. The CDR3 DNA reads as TGTGCCAGCAGCCAAGATAGTTTAGAGCGGAGCGCCTACGAGCAGTACTTC.

CDR3 amino acids: CSVSTGGNEQFF. The DNA for the CDR3 is TGCAGCGTCTCAACAGGGGGTAATGAGCAGTTCTTC. The rearrangement links TRBV29-1 to TRBJ2-1, with 8 positions matching TRBD1. CDR1 and CDR2 from the germline V gene are SQVTM and ANQGSEA. This CDR3 has 12 residues. The V segment lost 6 bases and the J segment 7 bases; nucleotides outside the gene matches: 5.

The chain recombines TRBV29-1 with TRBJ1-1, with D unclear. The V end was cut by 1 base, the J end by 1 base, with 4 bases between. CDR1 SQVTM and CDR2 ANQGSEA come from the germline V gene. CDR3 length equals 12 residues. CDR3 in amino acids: CSVEAGNTEAFF. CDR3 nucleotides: TGCAGCGTTGAAGCAGGGAACACTGAAGCTTTCTTT.